A selection of T cell receptor beta chains follows, all from one sample in a study of preoperative IRX-2 immunotherapy in early breast cancer. Repertoires were generated with immunoSEQ multiplex PCR, while TCRdb's copy carries only in-frame clones and drops some. The sample yields around 29,000 clones, over 75% seen once. This sample was taken from a patient treated with IRX-2 immunotherapy. These receptors all come from a human donor with breast cancer. The CDR3 runs from the conserved cysteine through the conserved F or W. D genes are given only for firm matches. A row's size may be missing; if present it is once, few, many or a size class.

CDR3aa	CDR3nt	v_gene	j_gene	abundance	d_gene
CASSPGELAGYYEQYF	TGTGCCAGCAGCCCCGGGGAACTAGCGGGGTACTACGAGCAGTACTTC	TRBV11-3	TRBJ2-7	NA	TRBD2
CASSLLVLGGSNEQFF	TGTGCCAGCAGCTTACTGGTACTAGGGGGGAGCAATGAGCAGTTCTTC	TRBV11-3	TRBJ2-1	NA	NA
CASSPLAGGPETQYF	TGTGCCAGCAGCCCTCTAGCGGGAGGGCCCGAGACCCAGTACTTC	TRBV11-3	TRBJ2-5	once	TRBD2
CASSLVSTSGVNEQFF	TGTGCCAGCAGCTTAGTTTCGACTAGCGGGGTAAATGAGCAGTTCTTC	TRBV11-3	TRBJ2-1	NA	TRBD2
CASSRQLAFNNEQFF	TGTGCCAGCAGTCGACAGCTAGCATTCAATAATGAGCAGTTCTTC	TRBV11-3	TRBJ2-1	NA	NA
CAISTKSDRAEETQYF	TGTGCCATCAGTACGAAATCTGACAGGGCAGAAGAGACCCAGTACTTC	TRBV6-8	TRBJ2-5	NA	TRBD1
CASSPGGAGEQFF	TGTGCCAGCTCACCAGGGGGGGCCGGGGAGCAGTTCTTC	TRBV18	TRBJ2-1	NA	NA
CSVPLAGGDTQYF	TGCAGCGTTCCACTGGCCGGAGGGGATACGCAGTATTTT	TRBV29-1	TRBJ2-3	NA	NA
CASSFGGKYNEQFF	TGTGCCAGCAGCTTCGGGGGCAAATACAATGAGCAGTTCTTC	TRBV7-4	TRBJ2-1	NA	NA
CASTPGGQLGLAGGKSAKNIQYF	TGCGCCAGCACACCGGGGGGACAGTTAGGACTAGCGGGAGGTAAGTCGGCCAAAAACATTCAGTACTTC	TRBV23-1	TRBJ2-4	NA	TRBD2
CAIRPQGDSGNTIYF	TGTGCCATCAGGCCCCAGGGGGACAGTGGAAACACCATATATTTT	TRBV6-8	TRBJ1-3	NA	TRBD1
CASSLGGLSNQPQHF	TGTGCCAGCAGCTTAGGGGGACTGAGCAATCAGCCCCAGCATTTT	TRBV7-7	TRBJ1-5	NA	NA
CASRKEAGDQPQHF	TGTGCCAGCAGAAAGGAGGCAGGGGATCAGCCCCAGCATTTT	TRBV6-4	TRBJ1-5	NA	NA
CASSLTVMATEAFF	TGTGCCAGCAGCCTCACGGTAATGGCCACTGAAGCTTTCTTT	TRBV14	TRBJ1-1	NA	NA
CASSQRTARDSSETQYF	TGCGCCAGCAGCCAACGGACAGCCCGGGACTCCTCAGAGACCCAGTACTTC	TRBV23-1	TRBJ2-5	NA	NA
CASSPPDTNYGYTF	TGTGCCAGCTCACCGCCGGACACCAACTATGGCTACACCTTC	TRBV18	TRBJ1-2	NA	NA
CASSQGASGRTAGELFF	TGCGCCAGCAGCCAAGGGGCGAGCGGGAGAACTGCCGGGGAGCTGTTTTTT	TRBV4-1	TRBJ2-2	NA	TRBD2
CASSSRQGVGYGYTF	TGTGCCAGCAGTTCGCGACAGGGGGTCGGCTATGGCTACACCTTC	TRBV28	TRBJ1-2	once	TRBD1
CASSRPSGGSLDGYTF	TGTGCCAGCTCACGCCCCTCGGGGGGCTCATTGGATGGCTACACCTTC	TRBV18	TRBJ1-2	NA	NA